These 32 T cell receptor beta chains were sequenced from one sample in a study of Graves' ophthalmopathy and Graves' hyperthyroidism (dated by TCRdb to the late 2010s). Sequencing was carried out with an Illumina HiSeq 2000. For repertoire sequencing, TCR beta CDR3 regions were amplified from RNA transcripts. A first-round RT-PCR used HTBI primers with the Qiagen OneStep RT-PCR kit, followed by a second-round multiplex PCR, size selection and purification. Starting from the raw public reads, TCRdb applied fastp trimming at Q25, assembled clones with MiXCR and retained in-frame beta chains. Rows are combined by CDR3 protein, so each entry shows the most common genes and DNA. Here the sample has approximately 540,000 distinct CDR3 sequences; approximately 37% occur a single time. Around 4% of the sample is held by the ten biggest clonotypes. Sequencing was performed on peripheral blood or thyroid tissue (not recorded which). These receptors came from an adult man with Graves' hyperthyroidism.

The chain is built from TRBV29-1 and TRBJ2-7, with D possibly matching TRBD1 (6 bases). The ends were cut back, 8 bases at V and 0 bases at J, with 11 bases in the middle. From germline, CDR1 is SQVTM and CDR2 ANQGSEA. This CDR3 comprises 12 residues. The CDR3 spells CSLDRSSYEQYF. Here the CDR3 DNA reads TGCAGCTTAGACAGGAGCTCCTACGAGCAGTACTTC.

For this clonotype: The CDR3 does not close with the conserved phenylalanine or tryptophan, likely indicating a read error. The chain links TRBV2 to TRBJ2-2; D gene uncertain. The CDR3 is made up of 17 amino acids. CDR1 and CDR2 from the germline V gene are SNHLY and FYNNEI. V was shortened by 0 bases and J by 3 bases, with 14 bases between the two germline ends. This chain's CDR3 is CASSEAGPGAYTGELFL. The DNA for the CDR3 is TGTGCCAGCAGTGAAGCGGGTCCGGGCGCTTACACCGGGGAGCTGTTTCTT.

The CDR3 sequence is CASSLMQSTDTQYF. CDR3 DNA: TGTGCCAGCAGCTTGATGCAGAGCACAGATACGCAGTATTTT. The chain links TRBV7-9 to TRBJ2-3, with no clear D. This CDR3 is built from 14 residues. The germline CDR1 and CDR2 sequences are SEHNR and FQNEAQ (reference sequence). V lost 3 bases and J 0 bases, leaving 7 bases between the germline ends.

This chain connects TRBV7-9 to TRBJ2-7; maybe TRBD2 (5 bases). TRBJ2-1 explains the end of the DNA better; the J call may be wrong. Germline V CDR1 and CDR2: SEHNR, FQNEAQ (reference sequence). The CDR3 extends over 13 amino acids. This CDR3 reads CASSLSSGGEQFF. Written as DNA, the CDR3 is TGTGCCAGCAGCTTATCTTCTGGAGGTGAGCAGTTCTTC.

The genes are TRBV19 and TRBJ2-1, with D unclear. The ends were cut back, 8 bases at V and 0 bases at J, with 14 bases in the middle. Germline CDR1 is LNHDA and CDR2 is SQIVND (reference sequence). The CDR3 is 15 amino acids. CDR3 in DNA: TGTGCCAGTCAAGTCGGCAGGTCCTCCTACAATGAGCAGTTCTTC. Its translation: CASQVGRSSYNEQFF.

About this clonotype itself: Given a much more abundant clone one base away, this may be a read error. The CDR3: CAISEKQHYEQYF. CDR3 in DNA: TGTGCCATCAGTGAAAAACAGCACTACGAGCAGTACTTC. The J gene is TRBJ2-7, the V gene TRBV10-3; no clear D. In germline, CDR1 is ENHRY, CDR2 SYGVKD. The CDR3 has 13 amino acids. V lost 3 bases and J 3 bases, leaving 9 bases between the germline ends.

Details on this clonotype: This may come from a read error, since a much larger clone is one base off. This chain uses TRBV7-9 with TRBJ2-7, with D hard to call. The CDR3 contains 15 residues. Per germline, CDR1 SEHNR and CDR2 FQNEAQ (reference sequence). CDR3 residues: CASSQALQPSYEQYF. Written as DNA, the CDR3 is TGCGCCAGCAGCCAAGCCCTACAGCCTTCCTACGAGCAGTACTTC.

This clonotype was counted between two and nine times. The V and J genes are TRBV24-1 and TRBJ2-2; TRBD1 matches at 7 bases. The length of the CDR3 is 17 residues. V shed 1 base, J shed 0 bases, and the junction held 4 bases outside the gene matches. The germline gives CDR1 KGHDR, CDR2 SFDVKD. Written as DNA, the CDR3 is TGTGCCACCAGTGATTTCCGACAGGGACCGAACACCGGGGAGCTGTTTTTT. This translates into CATSDFRQGPNTGELFF.

This clonotype turned up a few times. The J gene is TRBJ1-4, the V gene TRBV5-6; D might be TRBD1 (5 bases). Germline V gives CDR1 SGHDT, CDR2 YYEEEE. Trimming stripped 0 bases from V and 0 bases from J, with 12 bases between. This CDR3 has 17 residues. CDR3 DNA sequence: TGTGCCAGCAGCTTGGGGGGGACGGCCCCAACTAATGAAAAACTGTTTTTT. Protein sequence: CASSLGGTAPTNEKLFF.

This clonotype is a singleton in its sample. The genes are TRBV5-1 and TRBJ2-2; D unresolved. Germline values: CDR1 SGHRS, CDR2 YFSETQ. This CDR3 has 15 amino acids. Between the trimmed V and J ends, which lost 0 bases and 4 bases, there was a span of 10 bases. CDR3 sequence: CASSLEGSSTGELFF. In DNA form, the CDR3 reads TGCGCCAGCAGCTTGGAGGGCAGTAGCACCGGGGAGCTGTTTTTT.

This clonotype was observed many times. Being one base from a much bigger clone, this may be a read error. The chain joins TRBV29-1 to TRBJ1-2; no reliable D call. The CDR3 sequence is 13 residues long. Looked up from germline, CDR1 is SQVTM and CDR2 is ANQGSEA. Trimming removed 7 bases at V and 3 bases at J, with 15 bases between. DNA for the CDR3: TGCAGCGCTAGTCCGCCTCTCGACTATGGCTACACCTTC. Its protein product is CSASPPLDYGYTF.

The chain carries TRBV7-9 and TRBJ2-6, with TRBD1 identical over 10 bases. V lost 5 bases to trimming and J lost 1 base; unmatched junction nucleotides: 14. The CDR3 is 20 amino acids. The germline V gene has CDR1 SEHNR and CDR2 FQNEAQ (reference sequence). The CDR3 DNA sequence: TGTGCCAGCAGCCAAGATCCCCGGGACAGGGGAAAGTCTGGGGCCAACGTCCTGACTTTC. This gives the protein CASSQDPRDRGKSGANVLTF. Supplemented by reference TRBV7-9 and TRBJ2-6, the full variable domain reads DTGVSQNPRHKITKRGQNVTFRCDPISEHNRLYWYRQTLGQGPEFLTYFQNEAQLEKSRLLSDRFSAERPKGSFSTLEIQRTEQGDSAMYLCASSQDPRDRGKSGANVLTFGAGSRLTVL.

This clonotype was detected many times. The chain recombines TRBV2 with TRBJ1-4, with D hard to call. The CDR3 runs to 14 residues. The germline V and J ends were trimmed by 6 bases and 0 bases, with 8 bases remaining between them. Germline-derived CDR1 and CDR2 are SNHLY and FYNNEI. The DNA for the CDR3 is TGTGCCAGCAGGGCCGAGTCAACTAATGAAAAACTGTTTTTT. Protein product: CASRAESTNEKLFF.

In this sample, this clonotype turned up many times. This chain uses TRBV29-1 with TRBJ1-5; no clear D. V dropped 6 bases and J dropped 2 bases, with 14 bases sitting between them. Germline V CDR1 and CDR2: SQVTM, ANQGSEA. The CDR3 has 14 amino acids. The CDR3 region has the DNA TGCAGCGTAGCTCTGGTCGGGGGCAATCAGCCCCAGCATTTT. Its protein is CSVALVGGNQPQHF.

In the case of this clonotype: A much larger clone differs from this one at a single base, so this may be a read error. The CDR3 carries no conserved terminal phenylalanine or tryptophan, so it likely arises from a read error. The chain employs TRBV13 and TRBJ2-7; TRBD1 agrees at 9 bases. V shed 3 bases and J 6 bases; nucleotides not matched to a gene: 6. In germline, CDR1 is PRHDT, CDR2 FYEKMQ (reference sequence). The CDR3 is 14 residues long. The CDR3 loop reads CASSFGQGLGEQYS. For the CDR3, the DNA is TGTGCCAGCAGCTTCGGACAGGGGTTAGGCGAGCAGTACTCC.

There are many counts of this clonotype. This chain links TRBV5-1 with TRBJ2-7; no clear D gene. Germline V gene data show CDR1 as SGHRS and CDR2 as YFSETQ. This CDR3 has 14 residues. Trimming took 0 bases from V and 3 from J, leaving 10 bases between them. CDR3 nucleotide sequence: TGCGCCAGCAGCTTGGTATACGGTAACTACGAGCAGTACTTC. It is translated as CASSLVYGNYEQYF.

This sequence joins TRBV12-3 or TRBV12-4 and TRBJ1-1; 9 bases match TRBD1. This CDR3 is 14 amino acids long. Trimming cost V 4 bases and J 5 bases; bases outside gene matches: 5. The CDR3 loop reads CASSYGTGTTEAFF. The CDR3 DNA follows: TGTGCCAGCAGTTACGGGACAGGGACGACTGAAGCTTTCTTT.

The gene calls are TRBV4-2 and TRBJ2-5; D may correspond to TRBD1 or TRBD2 (5 bases each). With 0 bases removed from V and 0 bases from J, the gap between germline ends came to 11 bases. The CDR3 has 16 residues. CDR1 LGHNA and CDR2 YNFKEQ come from the germline V gene. The CDR3 region is CASSQERATDQETQYF. CDR3 DNA: TGTGCCAGCAGCCAAGAGAGGGCGACAGACCAAGAGACCCAGTACTTC.

V is TRBV5-1 and J is TRBJ2-5; unclear D gene. Trimming cost V 3 bases and J 0 bases, with 6 bases left between them. Germline-derived CDR1 and CDR2 are SGHRS and YFSETQ. The CDR3 is 13 residues long. CDR3 in amino acids: CASSSENQETQYF. For the CDR3, the DNA is TGCGCCAGCAGCTCGGAGAACCAAGAGACCCAGTACTTC.

Remarks on this clonotype: This clone may be a read error of a much larger clone one base away. This chain uses TRBV10-3 with TRBJ2-7; 8 bases map to TRBD1. This CDR3 is built from 15 residues. Germline values: CDR1 ENHRY, CDR2 SYGVKD. The CDR3 sequence: CASSYGVTGVTKQYF. CDR3 DNA: TGTGCCAGCAGTTACGGCGTGACAGGGGTTACGAAGCAGTACTTC.

This chain joins TRBV10-2 and TRBJ2-2, with D hard to call. The CDR3 totals 14 residues. V shed 8 bases and J shed 0 bases, with 10 bases lying between them. Germline CDR1 is WSHSY and CDR2 is SAAADI. The CDR3 loop is CASFDGTNTGELFF. CDR3 sequence (DNA): TGCGCCAGCTTCGACGGCACGAACACCGGGGAGCTGTTTTTT.

V gene TRBV5-5 combines with J gene TRBJ1-5; 10 nucleotides match TRBD1. The ends lost 1 base at V and 0 bases at J; junction bases unmatched: 10. Germline V CDR1 and CDR2: SGHKS, YYEKEE (reference sequence). The CDR3 runs 19 residues. Here the CDR3 reads CASSLKVGQGGNSNQPQHF. CDR3 DNA sequence: TGTGCCAGCAGCTTGAAGGTTGGACAGGGGGGGAATAGCAATCAGCCCCAGCATTTT.

With respect to this clonotype: The junction departs from the called germline gene at one end, perhaps through a read error. The chain joins TRBV7-7 to TRBJ2-5; no definite D call. The CDR3 runs to 14 residues. Germline CDR1 SSHAT, CDR2 FNYEAQ (reference sequence). In DNA, the CDR3 is TGTGCTAGCAGCTATGCTAGGGATGGGGAGACCCAGTACTTC. Encoded protein: CASSYARDGETQYF.

There are many counts of this clonotype. The rearrangement joins TRBV24-1 to TRBJ2-2; D is unclear. Germline V CDR1 and CDR2: KGHDR, SFDVKD. The CDR3 has 14 residues. V gave up 3 bases and J gave up 3 bases, with 7 bases separating them. The CDR3 bases are TGTGCCACCAGTGATACGGTCTACACCGGGGAGCTGTTTTTT. It is translated as CATSDTVYTGELFF.

This clonotype was seen many times. The genes are TRBV20-1 and TRBJ1-1; 7 bases match TRBD1. The germline CDR1 and CDR2 sequences are DFQATT and SNEGSKA (reference sequence). Germline trimming cut 2 bases from V and 0 bases from J; bases unmatched to any gene: 6. The CDR3 is 15 residues long. CDR3 loop: CSARKGQVMNTEAFF. The DNA of the CDR3 is TGCAGTGCTAGAAAAGGACAGGTTATGAACACTGAAGCTTTCTTT.

This sequence joins TRBV2 and TRBJ2-7; 9 nucleotides match TRBD1. Germline assignment: CDR1 SNHLY and CDR2 FYNNEI. With 9 bases clipped from V and 0 bases from J, the junction kept 3 bases outside the gene matches. This CDR3 spans 13 amino acids. The CDR3 DNA reads TGTGCCAGGCGACAGGGGGTCTCCTACGAGCAGTACTTC. Protein: CARRQGVSYEQYF. The variable domain in full, with the rest retrieved from reference TRBV2 and TRBJ2-7, is EPEVTQTPSHQVTQMGQEVILRCVPISNHLYFYWYRQILGQKVEFLVSFYNNEISEKSEIFDDQFSVERPDGSNFTLKIRSTKLEDSAMYFCARRQGVSYEQYFGPGTRLTVT.

This clonotype was seen at least ten times. CDR3 sequence reads: CASSIGGSGTEAFF. The CDR3 nucleotides are TGTGCCAGTAGTATCGGGGGTTCGGGAACTGAAGCTTTCTTT. The rearrangement uses TRBV19 and TRBJ1-1; perhaps TRBD1 as D (5 bases). V shed 3 bases and J shed 5 bases, with 13 bases lying between them. This CDR3 is built from 14 residues. Germline V gene data show CDR1 as LNHDA and CDR2 as SQIVND (reference sequence).

This chain connects TRBV7-2 to TRBJ1-5; TRBD1 agrees at 10 bases. After removal of 5 bases from V and 5 bases from J, the junction contained 9 bases not matched to a gene. The CDR3 runs 16 residues. Germline V gene lookup returns CDR1 SGHTA and CDR2 FQGNSA. The CDR3 reads CASSLSTGTGDQPQHF. CDR3 nucleotide sequence: TGTGCCAGCAGCCTAAGCACCGGGACAGGGGATCAGCCCCAGCATTTT.

The table lists this clonotype with many counts. CDR3: CSARTGLNTAEAFF. CDR3 coding DNA: TGCAGTGCTAGGACAGGGCTTAACACTGCTGAAGCTTTCTTT. The chain couples TRBV20-1 to TRBJ1-1; 7 bases are a match to TRBD1. CDR3 size: 14 residues. V gave up 3 bases and J gave up 6 bases; unmatched junction bases: 10. The V gene's germline CDR1 is DFQATT and CDR2 SNEGSKA (reference sequence).

This clonotype occurred many times. The chain couples TRBV2 to TRBJ1-1; 10 nucleotides agree with TRBD1. The germline V gene has CDR1 SNHLY and CDR2 FYNNEI. With V trimmed by 5 bases and J by 1 base, 16 bases remained unmatched. CDR3 length equals 19 residues. CDR3 DNA sequence: TGTGCCAGCAGTAACTGGGGCGACAGGGGGCGGAAGAAGAACACTGAAGCTTTCTTT. It codes for CASSNWGDRGRKKNTEAFF.

The chain uses TRBV9 and TRBJ1-5; tentatively, D is TRBD1 (5 bases). The V gene lost 5 bases and the J gene lost 9 bases, with 18 bases spanning the gap. The CDR3 runs to 14 residues. Germline lookup yields CDR1 SGDLS and CDR2 YYNGEE. CDR3 sequence reads: CASSSMGTVGPQHF. Written as DNA, the CDR3 is TGTGCCAGCAGTTCCATGGGGACGGTGGGGCCCCAGCATTTT.

This chain links TRBV2 with TRBJ1-2; TRBD1 matches at 8 bases. The J segment lost 7 bases and the V segment lost 5 bases, leaving 6 bases of the junction unmatched. The CDR3 is 13 residues long. Looked up from germline, CDR1 is SNHLY and CDR2 is FYNNEI. The CDR3 sequence: CASSHQQGVGYTF. In nucleotides, the CDR3 is TGTGCCAGCAGTCACCAACAGGGGGTTGGCTACACCTTC.